This T cell receptor beta chain was profiled in a study of cytomegalovirus exposure and HLA in healthy donors. Findings and caveats of the study: Researchers had no immune exposure information except CMV serostatus available. Whilst most TCR sequences proved rare, a subset of public TCRs occurred across many donors.

Worth noting for this clone: The antigen is not known.

Regarding donors, all were healthy bone marrow donors. Donors were ostensibly healthy at sampling, although undocumented immune exposures were probable. PCR used 60 Vbeta primers and 13 Jbeta primers. Data came from immunoSEQ multiplex PCR; TCRdb stores just in-frame clones and leaves some out. The sample has about 180,000 clones, 70% to 85% seen once. Germline V gene data show CDR1 as MNHEY and CDR2 as SMNVEV (reference sequence). This CDR3 is 15 amino acids long. V trimming: 6 bases; J trimming: 2 bases; junction bases outside the gene matches: 9. Sequenced input: PBMCs. The chain uses TRBV27 and TRBJ2-7; TRBD1 agrees at 8 bases. This receptor was obtained from a man between 18 and 29 years old in good health and CMV-seronegative. The CDR3: CASRPQGAYTYEQYF. CDR3 nucleotides: TGTGCCAGCAGGCCGCAGGGGGCTTATACCTACGAGCAGTACTTC.